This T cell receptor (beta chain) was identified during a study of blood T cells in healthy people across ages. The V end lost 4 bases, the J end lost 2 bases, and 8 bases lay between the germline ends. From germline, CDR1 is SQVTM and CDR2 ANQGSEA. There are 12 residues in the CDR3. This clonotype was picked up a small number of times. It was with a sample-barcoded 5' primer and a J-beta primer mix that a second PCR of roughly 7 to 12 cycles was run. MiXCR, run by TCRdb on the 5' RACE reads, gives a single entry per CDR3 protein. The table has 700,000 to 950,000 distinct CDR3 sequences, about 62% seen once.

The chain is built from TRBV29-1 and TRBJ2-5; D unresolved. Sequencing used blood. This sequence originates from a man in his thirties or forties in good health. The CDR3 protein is CSVGSVQETQYF. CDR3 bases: TGCAGCGTTGGGTCTGTTCAAGAGACCCAGTACTTC.